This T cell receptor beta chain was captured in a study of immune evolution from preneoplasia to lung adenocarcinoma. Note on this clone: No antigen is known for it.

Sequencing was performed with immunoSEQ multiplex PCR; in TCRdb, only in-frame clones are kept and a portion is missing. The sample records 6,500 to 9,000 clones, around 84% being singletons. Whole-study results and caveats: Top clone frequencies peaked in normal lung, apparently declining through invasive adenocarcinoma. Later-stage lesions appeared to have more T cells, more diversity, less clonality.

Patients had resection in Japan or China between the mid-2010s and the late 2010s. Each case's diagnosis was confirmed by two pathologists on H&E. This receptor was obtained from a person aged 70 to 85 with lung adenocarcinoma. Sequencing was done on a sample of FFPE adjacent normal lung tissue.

CDR3 sequence: CASSPDGSHTDTQYF. CDR3 sequence (DNA): TGTGCCAGCAGCCCCGACGGATCTCACACAGATACGCAGTATTTT. The chain links TRBV11-2 to TRBJ2-3; D remains ambiguous. Trimming took 5 bases from V and 2 from J, leaving 14 bases between them. The CDR3 is 15 amino acids. The V gene's germline CDR1 is SGHAT and CDR2 FQNNGV.